This T cell receptor beta chain appears in the sequencing data of a study of T cell repertoires in MIS-A myocarditis (dated by TCRdb to the early 2020s). The trim is 8 bases for V and 6 bases for J, with a gap of 20 bases between the germline ends. CDR1 MNHEY and CDR2 SVGAGI were looked up in the germline V gene. CDR3 length: 15 amino acids, cysteine to phenylalanine. Only the CDR3 portion is preserved as DNA: 45 bases, with reading frame beginning at the first base. TCRbeta CDR3 regions were amplified with the immunoSEQ bias-controlled multiplex PCR and sequenced at high throughput. The source study handled its data this way. CDR3 sequences were collapsed and filtered with the immunoSEQ vendor pipeline, and the abundance and frequency of each unique TCRbeta CDR3 were thereby quantified. CD-HIT clustered dominant CDR3 amino acid sequences with SARS-CoV-2-specific ImmuneCODE TCRbeta sequences at a 90% global sequence identity threshold. A clone was classed as hyperexpanded at a frequency of 0.1 to 1 and as large at a frequency of 0.01 to 0.1. For the dominant clones, CDR3 amino acid sequences and V and J gene assignments were confirmed with MiXCR. The R stringdist package was used to compute Levenshtein distances between the patient clonotypes and the ImmuneCODE hits. TCRdb took this table from immuneACCESS and kept in-frame rearrangements with V and J called. Such tables lack part of the clones; where checked against another copy, unresolved V genes explain under half of the gap, and the rest is unexplained. From that table come the V and J calls and clone size; the DNA was used to work out D and trimming. This sample gives 14,000 to 15,000 clones in total; about 74% of them show up just once. Roughly two thirds of the sample goes to the ten largest clones.

The QIAamp DNA FFPE kit was used to extract genomic DNA from formalin-fixed paraffin-embedded autopsy tissue. To note about this clone: Its binding antigen is unknown. Per-nucleotide qualities are absent, and no much larger clonotype sits a single base away.

This clonotype was obtained from a man aged 18 to 30 with fulminant myocarditis from multisystem inflammatory syndrome in adults (MIS-A) after COVID-19. The chain couples TRBV6-5 to TRBJ2-1; a tentative D match to TRBD1 spans 6 bases. Input material: left ventricle heart tissue obtained at autopsy. The cell subset or site label, read with the paper, signifies: cardiac tissue sample (left or right ventricle, interventricular septum, or pericardium). CDR3 loop: CASSPDRQAVNEQFF. The nucleotides read TGTGCCAGCTCCCCGGACAGACAGGCGGTCAATGAGCAGTTCTTC.